One sample yielded the 3 T cell receptor beta chains listed below, sequenced in a study of regulatory T cells in long-lasting Graves disease. Combining iRepertoire HTBI primers with Arm-PCR of CDR3 regions, the authors built TCR beta libraries. TCRdb reprocessed the multiplex PCR reads via MiXCR and lists one record per CDR3 protein. The sample lists about 400,000 distinct CDR3 sequences; under 25% were seen once. As for time point: persistent/refractory GD, antithyroid drugs over 5 years with positive TRAb. Researchers made the TCR library from RNA that was extracted from PBMCs. The material was peripheral blood mononuclear cells (PBMCs), obtained when the disease was refractory, from a patient treated with antithyroid drugs. The receptors stem from a female donor with Graves disease.

This clonotype was seen many times. J is TRBJ1-2 and V is TRBV12-3 or TRBV12-4, with D perhaps TRBD1 (6 bases). This CDR3 is 16 amino acids long. V lost 1 base and J 4 bases, leaving 16 bases between the germline ends. CDR3 bases: TGTGCCAGCAGTTTAGATTTAGGGGGGGCTCCCTATGGCTACACCTTC. It is translated as CASSLDLGGAPYGYTF.

The CDR3 bases are TGTGCCAGTAGTATTGTCCCGGTTCAGCCCCAGCATTTT. It encodes CASSIVPVQPQHF. This chain joins TRBV19 and TRBJ1-5; D is uncertain. The CDR3 is 13 residues long. Germline lookup yields CDR1 LNHDA and CDR2 SQIVND (reference sequence). The V end was cut by 3 bases, the J end by 6 bases, with 9 bases between.

This sequence joins TRBV12-3 or TRBV12-4 and TRBJ2-3, with D possibly TRBD2 on 6 matching bases. This CDR3 is 15 amino acids long. V gave up 0 bases and J gave up 4 bases, with 11 bases separating them. Here the CDR3 reads CASSLAVGSADTQYF. The CDR3 nucleotides are TGTGCCAGCAGTTTAGCGGTCGGGAGTGCAGATACGCAGTATTTT.